This TCR beta chain was identified during a study of shared clonotypes between healthy human individuals. Study overall: Three men and a couple of women, aged 18 to 49, were donors. Three plates each covered CD4 naive and memory; CD8 naive two, CD8 memory one. Findings and caveats of the study: When naive CD4 clonotypes were compared across several donors, approximately 5% were shared.

Cells designated naive CD8 were CD45RO-negative and were positively selected for CCR7, with terminally differentiated effector memory CD45RA+ cells excluded. As regards this clone: Its specificity is unknown.

The CDR3 is 13 residues long. Trimming pared 3 bases from V and 2 bases from J, leaving 6 bases between. Germline lookup yields CDR1 MDHEN and CDR2 SYDVKM. The repertoire was sequenced with immunoSEQ multiplex PCR; TCRdb's copy has only in-frame clones and lacks some. The sample includes 630,000 or so clones, 95% to 98% of them seen just once. The receptor comes from a man aged 25 to 40 in good health. Sample: naive CD8+ T cells sorted from blood. The V and J genes are TRBV28 and TRBJ2-3; D gene uncertain. The CDR3 reads CASSFKATDTQYF. The CDR3 DNA reads as TGTGCCAGCAGTTTCAAGGCCACAGATACGCAGTATTTT. Combining the CDR3 with reference TRBV28 and TRBJ2-3 gives the whole variable domain DVKVTQSSRYLVKRTGEKVFLECVQDMDHENMFWYRQDPGLGLRLIYFSYDVKMKEKGDIPEGYSVSREKKERFSLILESASTNQTSMYLCASSFKATDTQYFGPGTRLTVL.